The source of this T cell receptor beta chain is a study of cytomegalovirus exposure and HLA in healthy donors. Study findings and constraints: Researchers counted roughly 160 TCR beta chains as cytomegalovirus-associated.

Sequenced by immunoSEQ multiplex PCR; TCRdb stores in-frame clones only, minus some. This table holds 250,000 to 400,000 clones, 88% found once. CDR1 is MGHRA and CDR2 is YSYEKL in the germline V gene. The CDR3 totals 17 residues. The V and J ends lost 0 bases and 2 bases, in that order; junction bases with no gene match: 8. Note on this clone: No antigen is known for it.

This receptor was obtained from a man aged 25-45 years in good health and CMV-seronegative. The chain is built from TRBV4-1 and TRBJ2-5, with TRBD1 matching 8 bases. Sequenced input: PBMCs. CDR3 DNA sequence: TGCGCCAGCAGCCAAGATCAGCCGGGGACAGGACAAGAGACCCAGTACTTC. This sequence encodes CASSQDQPGTGQETQYF.